This TCR beta chain stems from a study of identical twins. Study-wide results and caveats: Fewer insertions were carried by abundant cord blood beta clonotypes, but none was seen in memory repertoires.

Germline loops: CDR1 MNHEY, CDR2 SMNVEV (reference sequence). The CDR3 sequence is 16 residues long. V was pared by 9 bases and J by 0 bases, with 9 bases of the junction left unmatched. A universal primer site was incorporated via template switching, and the cDNA contained unique molecular identifiers. MiXCR, run by TCRdb on the 5' RACE reads, gives a single entry per CDR3 protein. The sample carries over 200,000 distinct CDR3 sequences, about a tenth recorded once. This clonotype was recorded at least ten times. Its specificity is unknown. The rearrangement links TRBV27 to TRBJ2-2; 8 bases fit TRBD1. The sample taken for sequencing was memory (CD45RO+) T cells sorted from blood. The TCR originated in a woman between 18 and 29 years old in good health. The CDR3, as DNA: TGTGCCAGTTCTTATTCGGGACAGGCGAACACCGGGGAGCTGTTTTTT. Encoded protein: CASSYSGQANTGELFF.